This T cell receptor (beta chain) emerged from a study of identifying expanded T cells in peripheral blood. Points from the study as a whole: Technical replicates showed around 1.2 changed clones; approximately 2 weeks roughly 16; four weeks 19.

The CDR3 is 13 amino acids. The germline gives CDR1 SGHRS, CDR2 YFSETQ. Trimming stripped 2 bases from V and 1 base from J, with 4 bases between. Of note for this clone: Its target is unknown.

TCRdb's table, derived via immunoSEQ multiplex PCR, lists solely in-frame clones and lacks some. This table has 100,000 to 150,000 clones, 75% to 90% appearing once. Sequenced input: blood. The receptor's source is a person between 18 and 75 years old in good health. The chain links TRBV5-1 to TRBJ2-1; D is unresolved. DNA of the CDR3: TGCGCCAGCAGCTTCCGTTCCTACAATGAGCAGTTCTTC. This translates into CASSFRSYNEQFF.